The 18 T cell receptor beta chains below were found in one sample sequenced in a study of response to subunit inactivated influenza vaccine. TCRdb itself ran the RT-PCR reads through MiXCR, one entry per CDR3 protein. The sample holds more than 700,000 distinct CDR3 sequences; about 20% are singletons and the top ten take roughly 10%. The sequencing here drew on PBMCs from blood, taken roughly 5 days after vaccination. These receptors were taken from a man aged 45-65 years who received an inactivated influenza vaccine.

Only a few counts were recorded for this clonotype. The CDR3 loop reads CSARGGSTGELFF. CDR3 DNA: TGCAGTGCTAGAGGGGGGAGCACCGGGGAGCTGTTTTTT. The V call is TRBV20-1, the J call TRBJ2-2, with D possibly being TRBD1 or TRBD2 (5 bases each). V gave up 1 base and J gave up 4 bases, with 7 bases separating them. Germline CDR1 DFQATT, CDR2 SNEGSKA (reference sequence). This CDR3 is 13 amino acids long.

The CDR3 protein is CASSHPPGLAGFDEQYF. The CDR3, as DNA: TGTGCCAGCAGTCATCCACCGGGACTAGCGGGTTTCGACGAGCAGTACTTC. This chain joins TRBV28 and TRBJ2-7, with 12 bases fitting TRBD2. There are 17 residues in the CDR3. Germline trimming cut 5 bases from V and 5 bases from J; bases unmatched to any gene: 13. Per the germline V gene, CDR1 is MDHEN and CDR2 is SYDVKM.

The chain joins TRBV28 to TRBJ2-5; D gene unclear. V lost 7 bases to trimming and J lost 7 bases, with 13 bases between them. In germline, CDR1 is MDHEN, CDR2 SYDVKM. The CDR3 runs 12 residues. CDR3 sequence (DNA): TGTGCCAGCACTGTGCCGCCGGGGACCCAGTACTTC. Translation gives CASTVPPGTQYF.

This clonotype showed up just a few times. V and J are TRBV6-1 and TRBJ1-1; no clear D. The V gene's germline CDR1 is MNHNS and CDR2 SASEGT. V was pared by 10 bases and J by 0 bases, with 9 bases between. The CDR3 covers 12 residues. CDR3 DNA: TGTGCCACGACTAGGGTGAACACTGAAGCTTTCTTT. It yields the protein CATTRVNTEAFF.

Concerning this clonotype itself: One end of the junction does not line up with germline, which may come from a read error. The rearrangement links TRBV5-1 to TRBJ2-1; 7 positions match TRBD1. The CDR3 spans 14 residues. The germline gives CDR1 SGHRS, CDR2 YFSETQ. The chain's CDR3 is CDSSLDSLGQRKFF. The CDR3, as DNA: TGCGACAGCAGCTTGGATAGTCTGGGACAGAGGAAATTCTTC.

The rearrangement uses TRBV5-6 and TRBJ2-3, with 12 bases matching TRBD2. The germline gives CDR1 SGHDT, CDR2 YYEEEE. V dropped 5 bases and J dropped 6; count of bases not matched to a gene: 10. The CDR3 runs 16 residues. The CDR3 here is CASSPTSGGPRDTQYF. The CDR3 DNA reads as TGTGCCAGCAGTCCGACTAGCGGGGGCCCCCGGGATACGCAGTATTTT.

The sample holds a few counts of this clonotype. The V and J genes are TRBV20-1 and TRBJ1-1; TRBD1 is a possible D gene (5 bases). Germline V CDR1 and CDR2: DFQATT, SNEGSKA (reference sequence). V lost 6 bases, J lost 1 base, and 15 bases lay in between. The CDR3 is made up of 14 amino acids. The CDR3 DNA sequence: TGCAGTGCCCCACTTGACAGATCGAACACTGAAGCTTTCTTT. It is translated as CSAPLDRSNTEAFF.

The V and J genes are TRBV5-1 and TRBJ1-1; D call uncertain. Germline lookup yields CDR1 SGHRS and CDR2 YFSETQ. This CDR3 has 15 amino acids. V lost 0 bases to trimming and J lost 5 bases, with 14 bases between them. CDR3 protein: CASSLGMPGMTEAFF. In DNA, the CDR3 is TGCGCCAGCAGCTTGGGGATGCCTGGAATGACTGAAGCTTTCTTT.

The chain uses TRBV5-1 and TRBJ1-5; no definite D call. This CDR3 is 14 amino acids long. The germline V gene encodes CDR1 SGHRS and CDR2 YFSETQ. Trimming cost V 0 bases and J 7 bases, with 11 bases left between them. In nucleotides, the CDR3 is TGCGCCAGCAGCTTGGGGCAGGACGGGCAGCCCCAGCATTTT. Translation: CASSLGQDGQPQHF.

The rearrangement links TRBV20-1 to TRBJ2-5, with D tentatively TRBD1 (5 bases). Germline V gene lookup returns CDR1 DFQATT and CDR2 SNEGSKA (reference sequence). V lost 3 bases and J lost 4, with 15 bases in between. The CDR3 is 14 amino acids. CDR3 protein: CSASRAGILETQYF. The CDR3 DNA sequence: TGCAGTGCTAGTCGGGCAGGGATCCTAGAGACCCAGTACTTC.

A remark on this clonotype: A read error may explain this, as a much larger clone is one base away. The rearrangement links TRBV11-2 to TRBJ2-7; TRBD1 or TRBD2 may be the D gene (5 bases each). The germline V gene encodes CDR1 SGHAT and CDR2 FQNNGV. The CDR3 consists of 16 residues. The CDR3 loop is CVSSRLRGRSSYEQYF. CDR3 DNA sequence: TGTGTCAGCAGCCGACTACGGGGCAGGAGCTCCTACGAGCAGTACTTC.

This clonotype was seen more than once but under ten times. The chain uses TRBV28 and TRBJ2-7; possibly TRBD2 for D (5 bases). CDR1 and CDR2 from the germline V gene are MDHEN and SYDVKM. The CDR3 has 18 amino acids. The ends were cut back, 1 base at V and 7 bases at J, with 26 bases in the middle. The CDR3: CASSLFVEAAYQPDEQYF. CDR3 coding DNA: TGTGCCAGCAGTTTATTTGTGGAGGCAGCCTATCAGCCTGATGAGCAGTACTTC.

CDR3 in amino acids: CASSLGSYGAQHF. The DNA of the CDR3 is TGTGCCAGCAGTTTGGGTAGTTACGGGGCCCAGCATTTT. The chain combines TRBV12-3 or TRBV12-4 with TRBJ1-5, with D hard to call. The CDR3 covers 13 residues. The V end lost 3 bases, the J end lost 11 bases, and 14 bases lay between the germline ends.

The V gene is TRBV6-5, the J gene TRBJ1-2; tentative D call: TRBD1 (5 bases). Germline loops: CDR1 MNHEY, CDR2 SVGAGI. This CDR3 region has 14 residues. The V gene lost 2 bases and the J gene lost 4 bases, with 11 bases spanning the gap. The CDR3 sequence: CASSYPPGIYGYTF. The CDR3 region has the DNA TGTGCCAGCAGTTACCCCCCAGGGATCTATGGCTACACCTTC.

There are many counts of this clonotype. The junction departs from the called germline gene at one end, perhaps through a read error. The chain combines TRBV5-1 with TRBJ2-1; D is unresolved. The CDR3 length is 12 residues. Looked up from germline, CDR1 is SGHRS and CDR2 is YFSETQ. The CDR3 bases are TGCGCCAGTAGGGTAGGTTACAATGAGCAATTCTTC. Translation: CASRVGYNEQFF.

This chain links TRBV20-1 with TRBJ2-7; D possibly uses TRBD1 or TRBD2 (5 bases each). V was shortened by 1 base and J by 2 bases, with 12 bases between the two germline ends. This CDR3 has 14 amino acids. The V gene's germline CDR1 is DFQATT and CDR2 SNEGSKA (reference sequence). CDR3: CSARGTGRTYEQYF. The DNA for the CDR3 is TGCAGTGCTAGAGGAACGGGACGAACCTACGAGCAGTACTTC.

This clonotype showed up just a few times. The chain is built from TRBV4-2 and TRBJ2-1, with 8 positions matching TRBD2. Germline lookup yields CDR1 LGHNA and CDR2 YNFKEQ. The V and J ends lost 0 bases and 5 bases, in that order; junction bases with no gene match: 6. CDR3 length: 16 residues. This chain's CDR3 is CASSQDHGTRNNEQFF. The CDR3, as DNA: TGTGCCAGCAGCCAAGATCATGGGACTAGAAACAATGAGCAGTTCTTC.

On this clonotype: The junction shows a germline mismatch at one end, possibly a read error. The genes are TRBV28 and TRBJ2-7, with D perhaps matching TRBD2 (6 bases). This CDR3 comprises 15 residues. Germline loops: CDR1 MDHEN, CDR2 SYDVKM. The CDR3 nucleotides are TGTGCCAGCAGTTTCGTATCCGGGAGCTCCTACGAGCAGCACTTC. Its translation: CASSFVSGSSYEQHF.